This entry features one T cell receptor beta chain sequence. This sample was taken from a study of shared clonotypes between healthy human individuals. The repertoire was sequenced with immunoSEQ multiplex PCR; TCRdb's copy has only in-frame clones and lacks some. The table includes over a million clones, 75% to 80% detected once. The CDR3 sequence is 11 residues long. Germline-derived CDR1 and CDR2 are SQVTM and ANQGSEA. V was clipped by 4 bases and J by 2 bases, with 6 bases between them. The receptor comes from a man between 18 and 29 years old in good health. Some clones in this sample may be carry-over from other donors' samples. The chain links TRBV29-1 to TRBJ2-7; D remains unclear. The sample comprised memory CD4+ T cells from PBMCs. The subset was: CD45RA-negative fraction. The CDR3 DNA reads TGCAGCGTTGCGACCACCTACGAGCAGTACTTC. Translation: CSVATTYEQYF.